Listed here is a single TCR beta chain. A quantity of about 0.5 to 1 ug RNA underwent reverse transcription using random hexamers. With immunoSEQ multiplex PCR, TCR beta CDR3 was amplified across 54 Vbeta and 13 Jbeta. TCRdb reprocessed the immunoSEQ multiplex PCR reads via MiXCR and lists one record per CDR3 protein. The sample comprises 150,000 or so distinct CDR3 sequences, 90% to 95% of which are singletons, and 0.13% rests with the top ten. This sample stems from a study of CD8 T cells in Susac syndrome. The receptor was derived from a human donor in good health. The sample comprised CD4+ T cells from PBMCs.

In nucleotides, the CDR3 is TGTGCCAGCAGCTTGTATCTTACGGCGGACACCGGGGAGCTGTTTTTT. Encoded protein: CASSLYLTADTGELFF. The rearrangement links TRBV5-4 to TRBJ2-2, with D uncertain. From germline, CDR1 is SGHNT and CDR2 YYREEE (reference sequence). CDR3 size: 16 residues. The V end lost 1 base, the J end lost 3 bases, and 13 bases lay between the germline ends.